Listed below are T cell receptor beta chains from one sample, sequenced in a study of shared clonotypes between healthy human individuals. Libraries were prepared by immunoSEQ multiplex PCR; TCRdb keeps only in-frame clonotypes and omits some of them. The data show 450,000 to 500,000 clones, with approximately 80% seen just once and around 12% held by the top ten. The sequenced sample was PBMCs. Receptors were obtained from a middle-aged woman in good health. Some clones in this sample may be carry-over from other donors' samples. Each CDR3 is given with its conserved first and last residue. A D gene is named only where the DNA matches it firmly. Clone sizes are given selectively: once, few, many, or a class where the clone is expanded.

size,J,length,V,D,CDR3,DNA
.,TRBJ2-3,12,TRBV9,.,CASSVTGDTQYF,TGTGCCAGCAGCGTAACCGGAGATACGCAGTATTTT
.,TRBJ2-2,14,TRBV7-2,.,CASSPDSRSGELFF,TGTGCCAGCAGCCCGGACAGCCGGTCCGGGGAGCTGTTTTTT
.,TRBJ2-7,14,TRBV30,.,CAWSVRAASYEQYF,TGTGCCTGGAGTGTACGAGCGGCCTCCTACGAGCAGTACTTC
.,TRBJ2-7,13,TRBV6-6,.,CASSYSSEDEQYF,TGTGCCAGCAGTTACTCGTCGGAGGACGAGCAGTACTTC
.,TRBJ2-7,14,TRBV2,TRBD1,CASRPDRSSYEQYF,TGTGCCAGCAGGCCGGACAGGTCATCCTACGAGCAGTACTTC
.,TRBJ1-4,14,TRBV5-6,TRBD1,CASSGTDHNEKLFF,TGTGCCAGCAGCGGGACAGACCATAATGAAAAACTGTTTTTT
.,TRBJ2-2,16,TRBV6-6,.,CASSYSPSVRAGELFF,TGTGCCAGCAGTTACTCTCCTAGCGTAAGAGCCGGGGAGCTGTTTTTT
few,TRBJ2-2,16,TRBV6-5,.,CASSSLGGGVTGELFF,TGTGCCAGCAGTTCCCTAGGGGGGGGCGTCACCGGGGAGCTGTTTTTT
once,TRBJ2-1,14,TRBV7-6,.,CASSLGGVSYEQFF,TGTGCCAGCAGCTTAGGGGGGGTGTCCTATGAGCAGTTCTTC
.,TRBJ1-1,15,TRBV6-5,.,CASSYTILGNTEAFF,TGTGCCAGCAGTTACACAATCCTCGGCAACACTGAAGCTTTCTTT
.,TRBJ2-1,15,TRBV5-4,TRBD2,CASSFNLAGGNEQFF,TGTGCCAGCAGCTTTAATCTAGCGGGAGGTAATGAGCAGTTCTTC
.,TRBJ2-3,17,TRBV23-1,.,CASSQSSLNRPTDTQYF,TGCGCCAGCAGTCAATCGTCGCTAAACCGGCCCACAGATACGCAGTATTTT
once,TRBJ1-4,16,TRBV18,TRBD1,CASSPGQLATNEKLFF,TGTGCCAGCTCACCGGGACAGTTGGCAACTAATGAAAAACTGTTTTTT
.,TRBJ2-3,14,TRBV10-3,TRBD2,CAIGEGFSTDTQYF,TGTGCCATCGGGGAGGGCTTTAGCACAGATACGCAGTATTTT
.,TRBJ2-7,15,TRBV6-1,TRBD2,CASSETGGPQDEQYF,TGTGCCAGCAGTGAGACGGGAGGGCCTCAGGACGAGCAGTACTTC
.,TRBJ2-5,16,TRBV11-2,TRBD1,CASSQEAGTGGETQYF,TGCGCCAGCAGCCAAGAAGCCGGGACAGGCGGTGAGACCCAGTACTTC
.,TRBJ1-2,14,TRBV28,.,CASLGGGPTYGYTF,TGTGCCAGCCTCGGGGGGGGCCCTACTTATGGCTACACCTTC